This TCR beta chain was captured by sequencing in a study of T-cell reconstitution after alpha-beta-depleted transplantation in children. Findings and limits, study-wide: Several hundred graft clones that had expanded were reportedly the source of alpha-beta T cells about two months after transplant. Once a year had passed after transplant, T-cell counts and diversity came mostly from newly produced T cells.

This sample's TCRbeta library carried unique molecular identifier barcodes. MiXCR, run by TCRdb on the PCR reads, gives a single entry per CDR3 protein. The data show 670,000 or so distinct CDR3 sequences, 13% seen once. Comments on this clonotype: Its antigen is unidentified.

CDR1 and CDR2 from the germline V gene are SGHRS and YFSETQ. V was cut by 4 bases and J by 8 bases, with 27 bases left in between. CDR3 length: 17 amino acids. Here the sequenced sample was PBMCs, taken before TCRalphabeta/CD19-depleted stem cell transplant. The chain joins TRBV5-1 to TRBJ1-2; D call uncertain. The TCR sequence derives from a girl aged 2-10 years with congenital amegakaryocytic thrombocytopenia, due to receive a stem cell transplant. CDR3 region: CASSASLDGFGMLGYTF. CDR3 in DNA: TGCGCCAGCAGCGCGTCCCTGGACGGTTTTGGGATGTTGGGCTACACCTTC.